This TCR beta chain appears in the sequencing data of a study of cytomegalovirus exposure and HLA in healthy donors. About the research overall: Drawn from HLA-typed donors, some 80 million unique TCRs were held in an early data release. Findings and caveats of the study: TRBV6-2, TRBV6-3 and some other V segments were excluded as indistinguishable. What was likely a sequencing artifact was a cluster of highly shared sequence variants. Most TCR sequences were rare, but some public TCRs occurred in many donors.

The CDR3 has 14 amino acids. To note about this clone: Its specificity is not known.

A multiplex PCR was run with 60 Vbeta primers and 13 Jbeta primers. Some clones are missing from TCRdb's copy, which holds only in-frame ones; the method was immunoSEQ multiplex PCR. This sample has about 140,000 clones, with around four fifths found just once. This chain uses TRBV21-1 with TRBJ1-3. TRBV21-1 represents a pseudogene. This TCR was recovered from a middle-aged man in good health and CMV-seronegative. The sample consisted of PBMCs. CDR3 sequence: CASSKEEGGDTIYF. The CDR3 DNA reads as TGTGCCAGCAGCAAAGAGGAGGGTGGTGACACCATATATTTT.